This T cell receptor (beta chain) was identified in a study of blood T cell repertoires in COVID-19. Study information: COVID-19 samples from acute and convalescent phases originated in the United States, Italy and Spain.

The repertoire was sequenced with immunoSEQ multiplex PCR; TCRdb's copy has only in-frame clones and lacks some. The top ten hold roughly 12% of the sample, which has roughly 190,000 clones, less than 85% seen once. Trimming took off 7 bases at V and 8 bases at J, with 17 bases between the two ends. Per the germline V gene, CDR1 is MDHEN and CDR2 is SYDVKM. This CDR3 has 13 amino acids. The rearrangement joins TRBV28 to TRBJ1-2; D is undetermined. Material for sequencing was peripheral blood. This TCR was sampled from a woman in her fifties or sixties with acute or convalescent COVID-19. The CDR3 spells CASNDKPTRGYTF. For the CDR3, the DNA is TGTGCCAGCAATGACAAGCCCACTCGGGGCTACACCTTC.